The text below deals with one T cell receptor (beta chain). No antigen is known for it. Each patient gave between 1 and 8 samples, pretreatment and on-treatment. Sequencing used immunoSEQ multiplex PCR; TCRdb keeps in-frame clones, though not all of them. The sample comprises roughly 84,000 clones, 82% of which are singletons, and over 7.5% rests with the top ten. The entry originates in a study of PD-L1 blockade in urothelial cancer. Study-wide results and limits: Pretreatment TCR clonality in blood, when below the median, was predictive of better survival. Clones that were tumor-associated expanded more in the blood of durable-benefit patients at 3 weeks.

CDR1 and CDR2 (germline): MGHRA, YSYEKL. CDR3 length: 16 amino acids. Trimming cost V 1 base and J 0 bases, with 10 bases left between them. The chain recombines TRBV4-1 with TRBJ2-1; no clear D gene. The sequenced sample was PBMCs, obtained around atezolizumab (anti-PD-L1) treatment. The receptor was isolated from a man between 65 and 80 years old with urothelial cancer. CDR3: CASSQVSEASYNEQFF. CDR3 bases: TGCGCCAGCAGCCAAGTCAGCGAGGCCTCCTACAATGAGCAGTTCTTC.